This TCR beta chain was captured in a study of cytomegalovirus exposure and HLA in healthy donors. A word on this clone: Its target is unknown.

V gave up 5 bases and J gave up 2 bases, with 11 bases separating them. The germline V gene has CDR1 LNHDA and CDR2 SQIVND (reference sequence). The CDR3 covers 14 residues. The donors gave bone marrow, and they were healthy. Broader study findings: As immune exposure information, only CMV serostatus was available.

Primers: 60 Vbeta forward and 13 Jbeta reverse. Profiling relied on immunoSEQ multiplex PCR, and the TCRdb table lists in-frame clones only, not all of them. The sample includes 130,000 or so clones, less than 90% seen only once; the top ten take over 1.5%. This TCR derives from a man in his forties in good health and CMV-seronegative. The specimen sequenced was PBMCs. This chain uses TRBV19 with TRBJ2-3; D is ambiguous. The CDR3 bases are TGTGCCAGTAGTCACAGAGCCTTCACAGATACGCAGTATTTT. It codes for CASSHRAFTDTQYF.